This T cell receptor (beta chain) was documented in a study of blood T cell repertoires in COVID-19. Participants were aged roughly 18 to 95 years, lived in some 23 US areas, and enrolled virtually. The study assigned cohorts using participant-reported clinical history. What the recovered Cohort 3 donors had was two negative PCRs, clearance, or symptom resolution. Original processing methods: Amplified reference gene primers provided the basis for estimating nucleated cell counts. The protocol was immunoSEQ multiplex PCR, while the TCRdb copy is restricted to in-frame clones and leaves out a portion. Clone size and the V and J calls come from that table; the DNA yielded D and trimming. The sample has a few hundred thousand clones, roughly 86% seen once. V was cut by 1 base and J by 6 bases, with 12 bases left in between. The V gene's germline CDR1 is LNHDA and CDR2 SQIVND (reference sequence). The CDR3 sequence is 14 residues long.

The chain carries TRBV19 and TRBJ1-1; D is unclear. This TCR derives from a woman aged 25 to 39 who had recovered from COVID-19. The sample taken for sequencing was PBMCs or T cells enriched from blood (not recorded which). The CDR3 protein is CASSIGWAVPEAFF. The CDR3 DNA reads TGTGCCAGTAGTATAGGATGGGCAGTCCCTGAAGCTTTCTTT.